This T cell receptor (beta chain) was sequenced in a study of shared clonotypes between healthy human individuals. This CDR3 has 13 residues. Germline values: CDR1 SGHAT, CDR2 FQNNGV. Deletions cut 1 base from V and 2 bases from J, with 6 bases between. Sequencing used immunoSEQ multiplex PCR; TCRdb keeps in-frame clones, though not all of them. This sample has around 510,000 clones, with more than 95% found just once. The origin of this receptor is a woman in her twenties or thirties in good health. Sequenced material: naive CD4+ T cells sorted from blood. The subset is: CD45RA+ positively selected. The V gene is TRBV11-2, the J gene TRBJ2-7; no definite D call. The CDR3, as DNA: TGTGCCAGCAGCTTAGTACCAGCCTACGAGCAGTACTTC. Translated, it gives CASSLVPAYEQYF.